The entry below describes one T cell receptor (beta chain). Its target is not known. Several immunoSEQ 96-well plates shared each subset's DNA, each plate a replicate. Sequencing was performed with immunoSEQ multiplex PCR; in TCRdb, only in-frame clones are kept and a portion is missing. The sample includes about 2,100,000 clones, just over 90% of them seen just once. This record comes from a study of shared clonotypes between healthy human individuals. As for the study in general: The study enrolled two women and three men aged 18 to 49.

Study results and caveats: Unshared clonotypes carried lower generation probabilities than those common to all four donors.

Terminally differentiated effector memory CD45RA+ cells were left out of the naive CD8 fraction, which was CD45RO-negative and positively selected for CCR7. This CDR3 has 10 residues. The rearrangement joins TRBV7-5 to TRBJ1-1; the D call in the table, TRBD1, was not verified against the DNA. TRBV7-5 is a listed pseudogene. Sequenced input: naive CD8+ T cells from PBMCs. The source is a man between 18 and 35 years old in good health. Some clones in this sample may be carry-over from other donors' samples. The CDR3 spells CVRSQTSPFF. CDR3 coding DNA: TGTGTCAGAAGTCAAACATCCCCCTTCTTT.